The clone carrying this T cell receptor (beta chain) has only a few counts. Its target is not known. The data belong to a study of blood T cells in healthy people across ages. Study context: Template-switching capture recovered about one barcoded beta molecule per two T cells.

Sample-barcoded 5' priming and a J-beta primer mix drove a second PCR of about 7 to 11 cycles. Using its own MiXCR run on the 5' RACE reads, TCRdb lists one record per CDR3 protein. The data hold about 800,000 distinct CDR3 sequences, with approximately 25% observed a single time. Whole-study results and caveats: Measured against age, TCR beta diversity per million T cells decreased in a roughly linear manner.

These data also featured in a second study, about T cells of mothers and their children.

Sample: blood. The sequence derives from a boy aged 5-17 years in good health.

The CDR3 protein is CASSLLIANSPLHF. CDR3 nucleotides: TGTGCCAGCAGCTTGCTTATCGCCAATTCACCCCTCCACTTT. This chain links TRBV5-5 with TRBJ1-6; the D is unclear. V lost 1 base to trimming and J lost 7 bases, with 9 bases between them. CDR3 length: 14 residues. The germline CDR1 and CDR2 sequences are SGHKS and YYEKEE (reference sequence).